A selection of T cell receptor beta chains follows, all from one sample in a study of cytomegalovirus exposure and HLA in healthy donors. The table came from immunoSEQ multiplex PCR; TCRdb's copy has only in-frame clones and leaves some out. Counted here are some 140,000 clones, roughly 73% occurring once; the ten biggest clones make up 1% to 1.5%. Sequencing was carried out using PBMCs. These receptor sequences come from a woman aged 40 to 50 in good health and CMV-seronegative. Both conserved end residues are part of each CDR3. D genes are given only for firm matches. The listing skips clone size in some rows; elsewhere it reads once, few, many or a size class.

d_call: TRBD1; j_call: TRBJ1-1; v_call: TRBV11-2; clone_size: .; cdr3_nt: TGTGCCAGCAGCTTAGGTGGTTTGCGGACAGGGATATCGGCTTTCTTT; cdr3_aa: CASSLGGLRTGISAFF
d_call: .; j_call: TRBJ1-3; v_call: TRBV7-2; clone_size: .; cdr3_nt: TGTGCCAGCAGCGGGGAGATGTTATCCTCTGGAAACACCATATATTTT; cdr3_aa: CASSGEMLSSGNTIYF
d_call: TRBD2; j_call: TRBJ2-1; v_call: TRBV5-4; clone_size: .; cdr3_nt: TGTGCCAGCAGCGGAATGACTAGCGGGGACTACTACAATGAGCAGTTCTTC; cdr3_aa: CASSGMTSGDYYNEQFF
d_call: .; j_call: TRBJ1-2; v_call: TRBV6-1; clone_size: .; cdr3_nt: TGTGCCAGCGCCTTAAGACAGGAGAAAGGCTACACCTTC; cdr3_aa: CASALRQEKGYTF
d_call: TRBD1; j_call: TRBJ1-6; v_call: TRBV6-1; clone_size: few; cdr3_nt: TGTGCCAGCATCGGACAGGGTACGTCACCCCTCCACTTT; cdr3_aa: CASIGQGTSPLHF
d_call: TRBD1; j_call: TRBJ2-1; v_call: TRBV7-9; clone_size: .; cdr3_nt: TGTGCCAGCAGCTTAGGGCCCCGGGACAGGAACTACAATGAGCAGTTCTTC; cdr3_aa: CASSLGPRDRNYNEQFF
d_call: .; j_call: TRBJ1-5; v_call: TRBV29-1; clone_size: few; cdr3_nt: TGCAGCGACCTGACACTTAGCAATCAGCCCCAGCATTTT; cdr3_aa: CSDLTLSNQPQHF
d_call: .; j_call: TRBJ2-7; v_call: TRBV11-2; clone_size: .; cdr3_nt: TGTGCCAGCAGCCCAAGCCCCCAATACGAGCAGTACTTC; cdr3_aa: CASSPSPQYEQYF
d_call: TRBD1; j_call: TRBJ2-2; v_call: TRBV5-4; clone_size: .; cdr3_nt: TGTGCCAGCAGCCCCGGGACAGGGGCCACCGGGGAGCTGTTTTTT; cdr3_aa: CASSPGTGATGELFF
d_call: TRBD1; j_call: TRBJ2-1; v_call: TRBV7-6; clone_size: .; cdr3_nt: TGTGCCAGCAGCAAGGGACAGGGGACCTACAATGAGCAGTTCTTC; cdr3_aa: CASSKGQGTYNEQFF
d_call: .; j_call: TRBJ1-1; v_call: TRBV2; clone_size: .; cdr3_nt: TGTGCCAGCAGTGTGGATGTAACGGGGGGAGCTTTCTTT; cdr3_aa: CASSVDVTGGAFF
d_call: TRBD1; j_call: TRBJ1-1; v_call: TRBV10-1; clone_size: few; cdr3_nt: TGCGCCAGCAGTGAGTCGGGACAGGGGACAGCTTTCTTT; cdr3_aa: CASSESGQGTAFF
d_call: TRBD1; j_call: TRBJ2-2; v_call: TRBV27; clone_size: .; cdr3_nt: TGTGCCAGCAGCCTTAGACTCGGGACAGACACCGGGGAGCTGTTTTTT; cdr3_aa: CASSLRLGTDTGELFF
d_call: TRBD2; j_call: TRBJ2-1; v_call: TRBV25-1; clone_size: .; cdr3_nt: TGTGCCAGCAGTGAATACGACCGAGCGGGGTTCTACAATGAGCAGTTCTTC; cdr3_aa: CASSEYDRAGFYNEQFF
d_call: .; j_call: TRBJ2-4; v_call: TRBV6-4; clone_size: .; cdr3_nt: TGTGCCAGCAGACTCGCTAAAAACATTCAGTACTTC; cdr3_aa: CASRLAKNIQYF
d_call: .; j_call: TRBJ1-2; v_call: TRBV29-1; clone_size: .; cdr3_nt: TGCAGCGTTGAAGAGGGGTCAGGGCGACGCTACACCTTC; cdr3_aa: CSVEEGSGRRYTF
d_call: .; j_call: TRBJ1-1; v_call: TRBV6-6; clone_size: .; cdr3_nt: TGTGCCAGCAGTCGGGGACTTGAAGCTTTCTTT; cdr3_aa: CASSRGLEAFF
d_call: .; j_call: TRBJ2-1; v_call: TRBV14; clone_size: once; cdr3_nt: TGTGCCAGCAGCCAGGCCCCAGGGGCGACGCAGTTCTTC; cdr3_aa: CASSQAPGATQFF
d_call: .; j_call: TRBJ1-4; v_call: TRBV7-9; clone_size: .; cdr3_nt: TGTGCCAGCAGCGTCCTCCAGACAATAAATGAAAAACTGTTTTTT; cdr3_aa: CASSVLQTINEKLFF
d_call: TRBD2; j_call: TRBJ2-1; v_call: TRBV9; clone_size: .; cdr3_nt: TGTGCCAGCAGCACCGGGGGGGGTTTAAATGAGCAGTTCTTC; cdr3_aa: CASSTGGGLNEQFF
d_call: TRBD2; j_call: TRBJ2-1; v_call: TRBV11-3; clone_size: once; cdr3_nt: TGTGCCAGCAGCTTGTGGACTAGCCGTGAGCAGTTCTTC; cdr3_aa: CASSLWTSREQFF
d_call: .; j_call: TRBJ2-7; v_call: TRBV5-1; clone_size: .; cdr3_nt: TGCGCCAGCAGCTTAGACACCTACGAGCAGTACTTC; cdr3_aa: CASSLDTYEQYF
d_call: .; j_call: TRBJ1-2; v_call: TRBV6-1; clone_size: .; cdr3_nt: TGTGCCAGCAGGGGCGACTATGGCTACACCTTC; cdr3_aa: CASRGDYGYTF
d_call: .; j_call: TRBJ1-2; v_call: TRBV2; clone_size: few; cdr3_nt: TGTGCCAGCAATCAGGGGAGCAACTATGGCTACACCTTC; cdr3_aa: CASNQGSNYGYTF
d_call: TRBD2; j_call: TRBJ2-3; v_call: TRBV18; clone_size: few; cdr3_nt: TGTGCCAGCTCCCTGGGAGGGGATAGCACAGATACGCAGTATTTT; cdr3_aa: CASSLGGDSTDTQYF
d_call: TRBD2; j_call: TRBJ2-3; v_call: TRBV10-3; clone_size: .; cdr3_nt: TGTGCCATCAGTGAGGGGATCGGGCGGGGGGCCACAGATACGCAGTATTTT; cdr3_aa: CAISEGIGRGATDTQYF
d_call: TRBD1; j_call: TRBJ2-3; v_call: TRBV23-1; clone_size: .; cdr3_nt: TGCGCCAGCAGTCCGGCCAGGACAGGTGGTATCGTCGGCACAGATACGCAGTATTTT; cdr3_aa: CASSPARTGGIVGTDTQYF
d_call: .; j_call: TRBJ1-1; v_call: TRBV28; clone_size: .; cdr3_nt: TGTGCCAGCAGTCCCCCTGCGAGGGAGACTGAAGCTTTCTTT; cdr3_aa: CASSPPARETEAFF
d_call: TRBD1; j_call: TRBJ2-5; v_call: TRBV10-3; clone_size: .; cdr3_nt: TGTGCCATCAGTGGAGGTGGGACAGGGGGCGCGGAGGCCCAGTACTTC; cdr3_aa: CAISGGGTGGAEAQYF
d_call: TRBD1; j_call: TRBJ1-3; v_call: TRBV5-1; clone_size: .; cdr3_nt: TGCGCCAGCAGCTTGGAACAGGGGGCAGACACCATATATTTT; cdr3_aa: CASSLEQGADTIYF
d_call: .; j_call: TRBJ1-2; v_call: TRBV12-5; clone_size: .; cdr3_nt: TGTGCTAGTGGTTTCGGCAGCGACTATGGCTACACCTTC; cdr3_aa: CASGFGSDYGYTF
d_call: TRBD1; j_call: TRBJ1-1; v_call: TRBV14; clone_size: .; cdr3_nt: TGTGCCAGCAGCCTTCTGGGCAGGGGGACCTCTGAAGCTTTCTTT; cdr3_aa: CASSLLGRGTSEAFF
d_call: .; j_call: TRBJ1-2; v_call: TRBV20-1; clone_size: .; cdr3_nt: TGCAGTATTAGAGGGCGGGGCGGCTACACCTTC; cdr3_aa: CSIRGRGGYTF
d_call: .; j_call: TRBJ1-1; v_call: TRBV10-3; clone_size: .; cdr3_nt: TGTGCCATCAGTGAGGCGGGGAACACTGAAGCTTTCTTT; cdr3_aa: CAISEAGNTEAFF
d_call: .; j_call: TRBJ2-2; v_call: TRBV4-2; clone_size: few; cdr3_nt: TGTGCCAGCCGTCCGAACACCGGGGAGCTGTTTTTT; cdr3_aa: CASRPNTGELFF
d_call: TRBD2; j_call: TRBJ2-3; v_call: TRBV27; clone_size: .; cdr3_nt: TGTGCCAGCAGTCCGGGACTAGCGGGGGGCACAGATACGCAGTATTTT; cdr3_aa: CASSPGLAGGTDTQYF
d_call: TRBD1; j_call: TRBJ1-5; v_call: TRBV6-1; clone_size: .; cdr3_nt: TGTGCCAGCAGTGATTCGCTCGACAGGGGGCTGGGTCAGCCCCAGCATTTT; cdr3_aa: CASSDSLDRGLGQPQHF